This paragraph reports one T cell receptor (beta chain). What it recognizes is unknown. The J segment lost 4 bases and the V segment lost 5 bases, leaving 9 bases of the junction unmatched. The CDR3 is 16 residues long. Germline-derived CDR1 and CDR2 are SGHAT and FQNNGV. This sample is drawn from a study of shared clonotypes between healthy human individuals. Study-level information: Each donor contributed plates that comprised three CD4 naive, three CD4 memory, two CD8 naive and one CD8 memory.

Here immunoSEQ multiplex PCR was the method, and the copy in TCRdb shows in-frame clones only, minus some. The table includes around 690,000 clones, 80% to 95% detected once. General observations from the study: Sampling involved blood alone; tissue repertoires likely differ. Non-shared clonotypes had lower generation probabilities than clonotypes shared by all four sorted-subset donors.

Sequenced input: memory CD8+ T cells from PBMCs. Subset defined: CD45RO+ cells pooled with CCR7-negative TemRA cells. The receptor was isolated from a man aged 18 to 29 in good health. Some clones in this sample may be carry-over from other donors' samples. This chain connects TRBV11-2 to TRBJ2-1; 9 nucleotides line up with TRBD2. The CDR3 bases are TGTGCCAGCAGCCCTCCGGGACTAGCTAGTTACAATGAGCAGTTCTTC. It codes for CASSPPGLASYNEQFF.